Below, one T cell receptor beta chain is given with its context. This clone was detected many times. Its antigen target is currently unknown. Base-call qualities are not available, and no considerably larger clone is one nucleotide away. The donors were healthy, HIV-negative adults with no recently reported acute infections or vaccinations. All donors were Caucasian adults living in Nashville, Tennessee, USA. CD8 memory samples were composed of magnetically selected CD45RO+ cells combined with CCR7-negative CD45RA+ effector memory (TemRA) cells. Blood was obtained by leukapheresis, after which PBMCs were separated by Ficoll-Histopaque density gradient centrifugation and cryopreserved in liquid nitrogen vapor phase. Analytical flow cytometry was used to check the purity and quantity of every magnetically sorted T cell population. Each sorted fraction had its genomic DNA isolated and then quantified by UV absorbance on a Nanodrop 2000c.

This entry comes from a study of shared clonotypes between healthy human individuals (dated by TCRdb to 2020 to 2022). About the investigation overall: The cohort included three men and two women between 18 and 49 years of age. Per donor, three plates each were used for CD4 naive and CD4 memory, two for CD8 naive, and one for CD8 memory. To estimate repertoire size and how much clonotype sharing occurs between individuals, the study deeply sequenced the blood TCR repertoires of five healthy adults. Different laboratories and diverse techniques were used to prepare libraries and sequence TCR repertoires, to increase sequencing depth and limit assay-specific biases. Between about 0.85 and 9.5 billion PBMCs per donor were obtained by leukapheresis. Overall results and qualifications from the work: Even with the large sequencing depth, rarefaction of the sorted-subset datasets indicated that sequencing was incomplete. Across four donors, 5% to 6% of naive CD4, over 3% of naive CD8, 2.3% of memory CD4, and approximately 0.42% of memory CD8 clonotypes were shared. Pairwise subsampling led to the expectation that sequencing depth would affect the degree of clonotype sharing among donors. The small number of donors limited the genetic and exposure-history diversity represented. Only blood was sampled, and tissue TCR repertoires likely differ from those in blood. Estimated clonotype richness was generally larger for naive than for memory subsets. Compared with non-shared clonotypes, the clonotypes found in all four sorted-subset donors had higher generation probabilities.

Using the deep immunoSEQ assay, multiplex PCR amplified TCR CDR3 regions from genomic DNA. Extracted genomic DNA from each cell subset was distributed evenly across all wells of several immunoSEQ 96-well plates, and each plate was treated as a replicate. For sorted subsets, each replicate PCR was loaded with roughly 0.2 ug genomic DNA, equivalent to some 31,000 T cell genomes. Purified libraries were measured with a Qubit 3.0 fluorometer, size-checked on a Bioanalyzer 2100, and measured again with the KAPA Library Quantification kit. Every immunoSEQ 96-well plate was sequenced on a separate single-read 150-cycle Illumina NextSeq 550 flow cell. The source study handled its data this way. Because the immunoSEQ output held only junctional sequences and lacked quality scores, the filtering could not match the filtering applied to full-length reads. To assign V/J genes and CDR3, sequences were annotated using PyIR, a Python wrapper for IgBLAST v1.9, with IMGT germline references. Reads with weak V/J assignments (E-value above 1e-6), missing CDR3, stop codons, out-of-frame junctions, or ambiguous translated residues were removed. V3J clonotypes were defined as sequences sharing the same inferred V gene, J gene, and CDR3 amino acid sequence. To compute the percentage overlap between repertoires, the number of shared unique clonotypes was divided by the size of the smaller repertoire. RTK rarefaction, the Chao1 estimator, and Recon v2.1 estimates of unobserved clonotypes were used to assess repertoire richness. Generation probabilities were computed with OLGA for all TCRbeta clonotypes obtained by the gDNA method from a handful of donors. Drawn from immuneACCESS, this table holds only the in-frame rearrangements with V and J called that TCRdb kept. Clones are partly lost; checked studies trace under half to an unresolved V gene and leave the rest unexplained. The DNA gave D and trimming, while V, J and clone size come from that table. The sample records approximately 100,000 clones, under 70% of which are singletons. Roughly a quarter of the sample is taken by the ten largest.

From the germline V gene, CDR1 is MGHRA and CDR2 is YSYEKL. Spanning cysteine to phenylalanine, the CDR3 consists of 12 amino acids. Only CDR3 DNA remains: 36 bases, in frame from the first base. At the junction V is shortened by 4 bases and J by 3 bases, with 4 bases in between. Sequences were obtained from memory CD8+ T cells sorted from blood. The sample's cell subset or site, from its label and the paper: CD45RO+ cells pooled with CCR7-negative TemRA cells. The chain couples TRBV4-1 to TRBJ1-3; there is no confident call for the D gene. The origin of this receptor is a woman aged 30 to 39 in good health. The nucleotide sequence is TGCGCCAGCAGCCCCGGTGGAAACACCATATATTTT. This gives the protein CASSPGGNTIYF.